This TCR beta chain comes out of a study of T cell responses to AZD1222 COVID-19 vaccine. Produced via immunoSEQ multiplex PCR; TCRdb's table is partial and in-frame only. The sample gives about 98,000 clones, approximately 86% of which show up once; about 9.4% is in the top ten. Worth noting for this clone: The target antigen is unknown.

Losses at the gene ends were 3 bases for V and 3 bases for J; bases not matched to a gene: 4. The CDR3 has 14 residues. Per germline, CDR1 MNHNS and CDR2 SASEGT. General study points: Nearly half of spike-specific TCRs reportedly target variant regions that are unmutated in the B.1.351 and B.1.1.7 variants. Only 6 or 7 people who got AZD1222 tested seropositive at baseline. Spike was spanned by vaccine-associated CD4 TCRs, with dominance at 160-218 and 743-854. White British ancestry dominated among donors, who included more females, and clonal diversity was possibly underestimated.

The chain is built from TRBV6-1 and TRBJ2-5; 7 positions agree with TRBD1. The receptor comes from an adult in good health. Sample: peripheral blood, taken on day 0 of MenACWY control vaccination. CDR3 residues: CASSERTGKETQYF. The CDR3 DNA follows: TGTGCCAGCAGTGAGCGGACAGGAAAAGAGACCCAGTACTTC.